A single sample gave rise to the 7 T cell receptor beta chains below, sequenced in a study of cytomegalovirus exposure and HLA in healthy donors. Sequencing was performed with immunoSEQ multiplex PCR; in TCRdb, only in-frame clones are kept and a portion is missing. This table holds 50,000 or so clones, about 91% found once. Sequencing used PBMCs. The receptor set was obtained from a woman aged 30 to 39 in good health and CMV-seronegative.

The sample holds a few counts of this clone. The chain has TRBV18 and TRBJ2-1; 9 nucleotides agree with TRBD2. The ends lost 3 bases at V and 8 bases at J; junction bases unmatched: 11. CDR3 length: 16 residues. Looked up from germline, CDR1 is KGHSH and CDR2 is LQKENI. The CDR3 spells CASSPLDSGSNYEQFF. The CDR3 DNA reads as TGTGCCAGCTCACCCCTCGATAGCGGGAGTAACTATGAGCAGTTCTTC. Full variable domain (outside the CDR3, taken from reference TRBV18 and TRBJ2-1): NAGVMQNPRHLVRRRGQEARLRCSPMKGHSHVYWYRQLPEEGLKFMVYLQKENIIDESGMPKERFSAEFPKEGPSILRIQQVVRGDSAAYFCASSPLDSGSNYEQFFGPGTRLTVL.

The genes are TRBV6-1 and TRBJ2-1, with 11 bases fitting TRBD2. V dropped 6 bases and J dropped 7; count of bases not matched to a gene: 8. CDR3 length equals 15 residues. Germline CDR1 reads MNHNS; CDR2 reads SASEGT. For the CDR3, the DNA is TGTGCCAGCAGCCTGACTAGCGGGATTGAGAATGAGCAGTTCTTC. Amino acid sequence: CASSLTSGIENEQFF.

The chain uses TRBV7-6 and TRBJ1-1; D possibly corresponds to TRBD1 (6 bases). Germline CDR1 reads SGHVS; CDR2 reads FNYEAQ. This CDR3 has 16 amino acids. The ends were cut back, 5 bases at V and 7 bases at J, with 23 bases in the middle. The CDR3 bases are TGTGCCAGCAGCCAGCAAATACTCGGGACAATCGGTGAAGCTTTCTTT. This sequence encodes CASSQQILGTIGEAFF.

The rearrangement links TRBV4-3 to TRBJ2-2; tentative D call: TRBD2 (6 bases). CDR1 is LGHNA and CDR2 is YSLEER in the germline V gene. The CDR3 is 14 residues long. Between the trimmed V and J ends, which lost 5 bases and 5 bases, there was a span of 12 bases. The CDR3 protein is CASSFNGGTGELFF. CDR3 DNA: TGCGCCAGCAGCTTTAACGGAGGGACCGGGGAGCTGTTTTTT.

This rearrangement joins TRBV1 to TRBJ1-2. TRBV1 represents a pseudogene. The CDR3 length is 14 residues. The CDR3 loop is CTSSQESPGYGYTF. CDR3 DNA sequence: TGCACCAGCAGCCAAGAATCCCCCGGGTATGGCTACACCTTC.

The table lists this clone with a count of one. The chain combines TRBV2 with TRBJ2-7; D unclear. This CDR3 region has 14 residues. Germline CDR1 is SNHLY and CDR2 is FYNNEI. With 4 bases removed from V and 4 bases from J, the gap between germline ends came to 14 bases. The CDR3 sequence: CASSVSEATYEQYF. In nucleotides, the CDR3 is TGTGCCAGCAGTGTCTCCGAGGCGACTTACGAGCAGTACTTC. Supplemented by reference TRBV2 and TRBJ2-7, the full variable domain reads EPEVTQTPSHQVTQMGQEVILRCVPISNHLYFYWYRQILGQKVEFLVSFYNNEISEKSEIFDDQFSVERPDGSNFTLKIRSTKLEDSAMYFCASSVSEATYEQYFGPGTRLTVT.

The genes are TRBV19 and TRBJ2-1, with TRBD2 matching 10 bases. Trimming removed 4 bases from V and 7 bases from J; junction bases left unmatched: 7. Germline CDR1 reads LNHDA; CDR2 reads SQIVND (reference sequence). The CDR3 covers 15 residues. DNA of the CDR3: TGTGCCAGTAGTACGAGCGGGAGGGCCGGGAATGAGCAGTTCTTC. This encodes CASSTSGRAGNEQFF.